The 5 T cell receptor beta chains listed next were all sequenced from one sample in a study of CD8 T cells in Susac syndrome. The RNA input was about 0.45 to 1 ug, and it was reverse transcribed with random hexamers. Via MiXCR, TCRdb re-called the immunoSEQ multiplex PCR reads, giving one row per CDR3 protein. This sample yields about 180,000 distinct CDR3 sequences, of which about 94% are seen a single time; approximately 0.1% belongs to the top ten. Sample: CD4+ T cells from PBMCs. Receptors were obtained from a human donor with multiple sclerosis.

The rearrangement joins TRBV20-1 to TRBJ2-7, with D unresolved. The V end lost 2 bases, the J end lost 3 bases, and 11 bases lay between the germline ends. The CDR3 sequence is 13 residues long. CDR1 and CDR2 from the germline V gene are DFQATT and SNEGSKA (reference sequence). The CDR3 sequence: CSARQAGVYEQYF. In DNA form, the CDR3 reads TGCAGTGCTAGACAGGCAGGAGTCTACGAGCAGTACTTC.

This sequence joins TRBV3-1 and TRBJ2-6; D is possibly TRBD2 (5 bases). Between the trimmed V and J ends, which lost 6 bases and 1 base, there was a span of 10 bases. The germline gives CDR1 LGHDT, CDR2 YNNKEL (reference sequence). The CDR3 has 15 amino acids. The CDR3 DNA follows: TGTGCCAGCAGTTCGTGGGAGTCTGGGGCCAACGTCCTGACTTTC. Its protein product is CASSSWESGANVLTF.

This chain uses TRBV6-5 with TRBJ1-2, with 8 nucleotides matching TRBD1. CDR1 and CDR2 from the germline V gene are MNHEY and SVGAGI. CDR3 length: 14 residues. V lost 5 bases, J lost 7 bases, and 9 bases stayed unmatched. CDR3 coding DNA: TGTGCCAGCAGTCTGACAGGGGCTCCGGGTGGCTACACCTTC. It is translated as CASSLTGAPGGYTF.

The chain recombines TRBV20-1 with TRBJ2-2; TRBD1 might be the D (6 bases). V was clipped by 4 bases and J by 4 bases, with 16 bases between them. The germline CDR1 and CDR2 sequences are DFQATT and SNEGSKA (reference sequence). CDR3 length: 15 residues. The CDR3 DNA reads TGCAGTGCTATACTTCCTGACAGGCCCACCGGGGAGCTGTTTTTT. Its translation is CSAILPDRPTGELFF.

The rearrangement joins TRBV14 to TRBJ2-3; TRBD1 matches at 8 bases. This CDR3 has 15 residues. The germline V gene has CDR1 SGHDN and CDR2 FVKESK. V was pared by 2 bases and J by 1 base, with 2 bases of the junction left unmatched. For the CDR3, the DNA is TGTGCCAGCAGCCAACTGACAGGGGGCACAGATACGCAGTATTTT. Its protein product is CASSQLTGGTDTQYF.